This passage covers 10 T cell receptor beta chains from one sample sequenced in a study of PD-1 blockade in mismatch repair-deficient tumors. Profiled with immunoSEQ multiplex PCR; TCRdb holds only in-frame clones, not every one. The sample records 49,000 or so clones, approximately 81% being singletons. The starting material was peripheral blood, obtained roughly 21 weeks after starting pembrolizumab. The receptor set was obtained from an adult with mismatch repair-deficient cancer.

This chain links TRBV30 with TRBJ1-2; D gene unclear. CDR3 length: 13 residues. V shed 1 base and J shed 7 bases, with 13 bases lying between them. The germline CDR1 and CDR2 sequences are GTSNPN and SVGIG (reference sequence). CDR3 DNA: TGTGCCTGGAGTGCGACTCCCACGGGTGGCTACACCTTC. The encoded protein is CAWSATPTGGYTF. Supplemented by reference TRBV30 and TRBJ1-2, the full variable domain reads SQTIHQWPATLVQPVGSPLSLECTVEGTSNPNLYWYRQAAGRGLQLLFYSVGIGQISSEVPQNLSASRPQDRQFILSSKKLLLSDSGFYLCAWSATPTGGYTFGSGTRLTVV.

In regard to this clone: At one end the junction does not follow the germline gene, possibly because of a read error. The chain employs TRBV5-8 and TRBJ1-1, with a possible D match to TRBD1 (5 bases). Germline V gene sequence: CDR1 SGHTS, CDR2 YDEGEE. The CDR3 covers 13 residues. CDR3 protein: CASSLGGNTEAFF. CDR3 nucleotides: TGTGCCAGCAGTTTGGGGGGGAACACTGAAGCTTTCTTT.

This chain links TRBV19 with TRBJ2-7, with D possibly TRBD1 on 6 matching bases. This CDR3 is built from 15 residues. V lost 10 bases to trimming and J lost 0 bases, with 19 bases between them. Germline values: CDR1 LNHDA, CDR2 SQIVND (reference sequence). Here the CDR3 DNA reads TGTGCCACCTCAGTGTTGGGGGCCAGCTCCTACGAGCAGTACTTC. This gives the protein CATSVLGASSYEQYF. The variable domain in full, with the rest retrieved from reference TRBV19 and TRBJ2-7, is DGGITQSPKYLFRKEGQNVTLSCEQNLNHDAMYWYRQDPGQGLRLIYYSQIVNDFQKGDIAEGYSVSREKKESFPLTVTSAQKNPTAFYLCATSVLGASSYEQYFGPGTRLTVT.

The J gene is TRBJ1-4, the V gene TRBV15; D is unresolved. Germline CDR1 and CDR2: LNHNV and YYDKDF (reference sequence). V was trimmed by 1 base and J by 4 bases, leaving 7 bases between them. The CDR3 runs to 14 residues. CDR3 residues: CATSRGNLNEKLFF. The CDR3 DNA reads TGTGCCACCAGCAGAGGGAATCTTAATGAAAAACTGTTTTTT.

V is TRBV5-6 and J is TRBJ1-4; TRBD1 might be the D (5 bases). Germline-derived CDR1 and CDR2 are SGHDT and YYEEEE. Trimming left V 3 bases short and J 3 bases short, with 21 bases between. The CDR3 length is 18 residues. The CDR3 DNA reads as TGTGCCAGCAGCTCGATGGGGTCACAGGAGGTTCCTAATGAAAAACTGTTTTTT. Translation gives CASSSMGSQEVPNEKLFF.

V and J are TRBV9 and TRBJ2-1; 15 bases map to TRBD2. The V gene's germline CDR1 is SGDLS and CDR2 YYNGEE. The CDR3 extends over 16 amino acids. V lost 3 bases, J lost 10 bases, and 8 bases stayed unmatched. The CDR3 DNA reads TGTGCCAGCAGCGCAGCGGGACTAGCGGGAGGCATGGAGCAGTTCTTC. Encoded protein: CASSAAGLAGGMEQFF.

The sample holds a few counts of this clone. This chain connects TRBV6-5 to TRBJ1-2, with D possibly TRBD1 on 5 matching bases. Per the germline V gene, CDR1 is MNHEY and CDR2 is SVGAGI. V lost 5 bases, J lost 8 bases, and 15 bases lay in between. The CDR3 is made up of 13 amino acids. In nucleotides, the CDR3 is TGTGCCAGCAGTGCAGGGAGAATGGTAGGCTACACCTTC. Amino acid sequence: CASSAGRMVGYTF.

The rearrangement uses TRBV7-3 and TRBJ2-5; unclear D gene. The V and J ends lost 2 bases and 3 bases respectively, with 7 bases between them. The CDR3 sequence is 13 residues long. Per germline, CDR1 SGHTA and CDR2 FQGTGA. In nucleotides, the CDR3 is TGTGCCAGCAGCTTAGTCTTTAAAGAGACCCAGTACTTC. It specifies CASSLVFKETQYF.

The rearrangement joins TRBV2 to TRBJ2-7; unclear D gene. CDR1 is SNHLY and CDR2 is FYNNEI in the germline V gene. The V and J ends lost 7 bases and 2 bases respectively, with 9 bases between them. The CDR3 contains 12 residues. The CDR3 nucleotides are TGTGCCAGCAAGGGCAGTACCTACGAGCAGTACTTC. Amino acid sequence: CASKGSTYEQYF.

A single count supports this clone. V usage is TRBV10-1 and J usage is TRBJ1-1; TRBD1 matches 7 bases. Per the germline V gene, CDR1 is WNHNN and CDR2 is SYGVQD (reference sequence). J was trimmed by 0 bases and V by 5 bases; bases with no gene match: 6. The CDR3 contains 15 residues. The CDR3 sequence: CASSSQGGMNTEAFF. For the CDR3, the DNA is TGCGCCAGCAGTTCCCAGGGGGGGATGAACACTGAAGCTTTCTTT.